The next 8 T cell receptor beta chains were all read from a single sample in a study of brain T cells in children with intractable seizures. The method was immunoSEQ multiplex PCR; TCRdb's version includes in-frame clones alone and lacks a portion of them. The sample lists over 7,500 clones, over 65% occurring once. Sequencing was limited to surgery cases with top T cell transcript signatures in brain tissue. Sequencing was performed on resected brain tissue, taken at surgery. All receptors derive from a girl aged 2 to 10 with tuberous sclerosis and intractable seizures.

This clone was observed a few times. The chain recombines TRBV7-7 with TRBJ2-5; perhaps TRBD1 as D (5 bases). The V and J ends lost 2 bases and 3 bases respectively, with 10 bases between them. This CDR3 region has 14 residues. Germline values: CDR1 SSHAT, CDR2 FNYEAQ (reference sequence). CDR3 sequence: CASSLKGREETQYF. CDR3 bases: TGTGCCAGCAGCTTAAAGGGCAGGGAAGAGACCCAGTACTTC.

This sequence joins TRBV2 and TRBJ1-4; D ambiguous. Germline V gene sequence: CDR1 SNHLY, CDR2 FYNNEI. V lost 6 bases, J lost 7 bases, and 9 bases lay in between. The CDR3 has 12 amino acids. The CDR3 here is CASRVGGEKLFF. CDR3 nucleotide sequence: TGTGCCAGCAGAGTGGGCGGTGAAAAACTGTTTTTT.

This CDR3 is CASSETPNYGYTF. The CDR3 nucleotides read TGTGCCAGCAGTGAAACACCTAACTATGGCTACACCTTC. The chain is built from TRBV25-1 and TRBJ1-2; D gene uncertain. V lost 2 bases and J 0 bases, leaving 4 bases between the germline ends. Germline CDR1 is MGHDK and CDR2 is SYGVNS. The CDR3 sequence is 13 residues long.

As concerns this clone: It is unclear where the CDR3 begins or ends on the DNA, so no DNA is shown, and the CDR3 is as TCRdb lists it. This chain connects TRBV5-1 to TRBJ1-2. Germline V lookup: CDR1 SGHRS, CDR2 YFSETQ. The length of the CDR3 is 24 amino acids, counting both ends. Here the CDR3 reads CASRPGPMATPSVRAKSGTYGYTF.

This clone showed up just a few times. The CDR3 region is CASSTGRDEQYF. The CDR3 region has the DNA TGTGCCAGCTCAACGGGAAGGGACGAGCAGTACTTC. The chain combines TRBV18 with TRBJ2-7, with a possible D match to TRBD2 (5 bases). This CDR3 is built from 12 residues. CDR1 is KGHSH, CDR2 LQKENI, per germline. V was shortened by 5 bases and J by 5 bases, with 10 bases between the two germline ends.

CDR3: CASSWWGKGRYEQYF. For the CDR3, the DNA is TGTGCCAGCAGTTGGTGGGGTAAGGGTAGGTACGAGCAGTACTTC. V usage is TRBV28 and J usage is TRBJ2-7; D is uncertain. The V end was cut by 4 bases, the J end by 4 bases, with 17 bases between. Germline CDR1 and CDR2: MDHEN and SYDVKM. This CDR3 has 15 amino acids.

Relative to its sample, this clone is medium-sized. CDR3 loop: CASSPGFSYEQYF. CDR3 DNA: TGTGCCAGCAGCCCAGGGTTCTCCTACGAGCAGTACTTC. This chain uses TRBV11-2 with TRBJ2-7; D might be TRBD1 (5 bases). CDR1 is SGHAT and CDR2 is FQNNGV in the germline V gene. The CDR3 runs 13 residues. Trimming removed 5 bases at V and 0 bases at J, with 8 bases between.

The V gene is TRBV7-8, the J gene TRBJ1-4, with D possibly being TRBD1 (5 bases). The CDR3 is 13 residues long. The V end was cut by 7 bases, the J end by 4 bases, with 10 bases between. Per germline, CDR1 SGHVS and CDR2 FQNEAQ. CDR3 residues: CASKTVNNEKLFF. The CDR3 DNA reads TGTGCCAGCAAGACAGTGAATAATGAAAAACTGTTTTTT.